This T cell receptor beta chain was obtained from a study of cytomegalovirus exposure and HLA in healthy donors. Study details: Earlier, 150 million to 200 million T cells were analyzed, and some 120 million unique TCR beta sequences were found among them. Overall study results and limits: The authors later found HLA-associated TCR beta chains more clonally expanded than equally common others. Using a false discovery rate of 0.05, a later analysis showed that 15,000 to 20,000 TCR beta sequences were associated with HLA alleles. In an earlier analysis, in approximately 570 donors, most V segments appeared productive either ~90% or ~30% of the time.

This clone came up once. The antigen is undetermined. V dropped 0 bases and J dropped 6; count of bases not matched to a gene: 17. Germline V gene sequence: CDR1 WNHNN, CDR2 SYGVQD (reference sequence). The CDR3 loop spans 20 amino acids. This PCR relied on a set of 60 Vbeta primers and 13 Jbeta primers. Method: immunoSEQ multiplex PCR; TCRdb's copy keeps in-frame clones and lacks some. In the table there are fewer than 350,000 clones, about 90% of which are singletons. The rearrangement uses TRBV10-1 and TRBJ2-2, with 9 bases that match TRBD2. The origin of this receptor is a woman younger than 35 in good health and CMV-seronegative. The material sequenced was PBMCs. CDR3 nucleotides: TGCGCCAGCAGTGAGTCGTGGGCGGCGGGGGGGCCGAGAAGTCCCGGGGAGCTGTTTTTT. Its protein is CASSESWAAGGPRSPGELFF.